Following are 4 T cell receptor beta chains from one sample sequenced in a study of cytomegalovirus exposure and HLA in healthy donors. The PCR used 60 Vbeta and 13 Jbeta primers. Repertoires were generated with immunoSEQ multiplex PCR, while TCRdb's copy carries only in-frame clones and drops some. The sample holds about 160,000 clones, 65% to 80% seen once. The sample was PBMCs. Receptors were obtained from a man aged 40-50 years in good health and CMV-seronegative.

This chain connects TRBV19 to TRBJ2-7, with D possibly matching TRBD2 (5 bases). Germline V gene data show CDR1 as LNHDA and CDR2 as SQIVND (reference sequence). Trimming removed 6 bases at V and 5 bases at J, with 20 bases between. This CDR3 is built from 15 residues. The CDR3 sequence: CASRSHSGFMNEQYF. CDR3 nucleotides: TGTGCCAGTAGAAGCCACTCGGGGTTCATGAACGAGCAGTACTTC.

CDR3 residues: CASSQGQGDTGELFF. The CDR3 coding sequence is TGCGCCAGCAGCCAAGGACAGGGGGACACCGGGGAGCTGTTTTTT. V usage is TRBV5-1 and J usage is TRBJ2-2; 10 nucleotides line up with TRBD1. CDR1 and CDR2 from the germline V gene are SGHRS and YFSETQ. With V trimmed by 4 bases and J by 3 bases, 3 bases remained unmatched. CDR3 length: 15 residues.

CDR3 sequence: CSVLSGRAAEQFF. CDR3 in DNA: TGCAGCGTTCTAAGCGGGAGGGCCGCTGAGCAGTTCTTC. The V call is TRBV29-1, the J call TRBJ2-1; TRBD2 agrees at 10 bases. Germline V gives CDR1 SQVTM, CDR2 ANQGSEA. The V and J ends lost 5 bases and 9 bases, in that order; junction bases with no gene match: 7. CDR3 length: 13 amino acids.

CDR3 sequence (DNA): TGTGCCAGCAGCCCCTTTAGTGGGACTCGGGCCGAGCAGTACTTC. Translated, it gives CASSPFSGTRAEQYF. This chain joins TRBV7-2 and TRBJ2-7; possible D gene TRBD2, 6 bases. The length of the CDR3 is 15 residues. Germline V CDR1 and CDR2: SGHTA, FQGNSA. V was pared by 5 bases and J by 6 bases, with 20 bases between.